This TCR beta chain was recovered during a study of T cell changes during pregnancy in multiple sclerosis. Some clones are missing from TCRdb's copy, which holds only in-frame ones; the method was immunoSEQ multiplex PCR. Of 65,000 to 70,000 clones in the sample, approximately 91% were seen once. This CDR3 has 16 amino acids. CDR1 and CDR2 (germline): SGHRS, YFSETQ. J lost 2 bases, V lost 0 bases, and 4 bases had no gene match. The sequence was collected from a female donor with multiple sclerosis, enrolled in a pregnancy study. The specimen comprised peripheral blood, sampled in the first trimester of pregnancy. This chain uses TRBV5-1 with TRBJ2-1; TRBD2 matches 8 bases. CDR3: CASSLATAGAYNEQFF. Written as DNA, the CDR3 is TGCGCCAGCAGCTTGGCCACAGCGGGAGCCTACAATGAGCAGTTCTTC.